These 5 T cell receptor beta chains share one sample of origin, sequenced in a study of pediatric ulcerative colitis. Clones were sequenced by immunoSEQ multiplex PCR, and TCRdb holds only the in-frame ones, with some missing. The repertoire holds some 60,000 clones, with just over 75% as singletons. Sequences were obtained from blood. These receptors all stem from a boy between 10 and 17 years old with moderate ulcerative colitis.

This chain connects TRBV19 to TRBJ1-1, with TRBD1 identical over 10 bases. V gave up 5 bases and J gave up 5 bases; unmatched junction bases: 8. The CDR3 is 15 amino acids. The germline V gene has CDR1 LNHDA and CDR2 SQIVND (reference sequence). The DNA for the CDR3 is TGTGCCAGTAGTTTAACCGGGACAGGGGTTACTGAAGCTTTCTTT. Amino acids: CASSLTGTGVTEAFF.

The CDR3 nucleotides read TGTGCCAGCAGTCAGGCATTGACGCACACTGAAGCTTTCTTT. Translated, it gives CASSQALTHTEAFF. The rearrangement joins TRBV11-2 to TRBJ1-1; D not certain. CDR1 is SGHAT and CDR2 is FQNNGV in the germline V gene. V was pared by 6 bases and J by 3 bases, with 14 bases between. The CDR3 spans 14 residues.

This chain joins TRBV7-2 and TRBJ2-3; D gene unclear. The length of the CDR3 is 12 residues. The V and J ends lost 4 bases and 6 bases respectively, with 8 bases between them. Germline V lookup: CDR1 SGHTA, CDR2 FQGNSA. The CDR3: CASSSTRDTQYF. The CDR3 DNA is TGTGCCAGCAGCTCTACGAGGGATACGCAGTATTTT. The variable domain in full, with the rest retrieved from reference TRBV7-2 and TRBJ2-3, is GAGVSQSPSNKVTEKGKDVELRCDPISGHTALYWYRQSLGQGLEFLIYFQGNSAPDKSGLPSDRFSAERTGGSVSTLTIQRTQQEDSAVYLCASSSTRDTQYFGPGTRLTVL.

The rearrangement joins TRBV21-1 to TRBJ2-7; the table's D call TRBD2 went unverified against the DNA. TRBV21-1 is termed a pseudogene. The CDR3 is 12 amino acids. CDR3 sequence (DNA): TGTGCCCGACCGGGGTGGCCGGGGGAGCAGTACTTC. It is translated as CARPGWPGEQYF.

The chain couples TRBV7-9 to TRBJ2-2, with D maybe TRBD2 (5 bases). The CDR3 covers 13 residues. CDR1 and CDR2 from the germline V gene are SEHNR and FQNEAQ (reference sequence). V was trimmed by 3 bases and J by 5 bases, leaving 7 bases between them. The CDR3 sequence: CASSFGVTGELFF. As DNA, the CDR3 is TGTGCCAGCAGCTTCGGGGTTACCGGGGAGCTGTTTTTT.